This passage covers 25 T cell receptor beta chains from one sample sequenced in a study of PD-L1 blockade in urothelial cancer. Profiled with immunoSEQ multiplex PCR; TCRdb holds only in-frame clones, not every one. The sample holds 55,000 to 80,000 clones, about 86% seen once. Indicated time point: pretreatment peripheral blood. Specimen: PBMCs, collected around atezolizumab (anti-PD-L1) treatment. All receptors come from a man in his fifties or sixties with urothelial cancer.

The chain carries TRBV7-6 and TRBJ2-1; 9 bases are shared with TRBD1. The CDR3 loop spans 15 amino acids. Germline CDR1 and CDR2: SGHVS and FNYEAQ. Trimming at V came to 4 bases and at J to 0 bases, leaving 1 base not matched to a gene. In nucleotides, the CDR3 is TGTGCCAGCAGCTCGGACAGGGGCTCCTACAATGAGCAGTTCTTC. This translates into CASSSDRGSYNEQFF. Full variable domain (remainder filled in from reference TRBV7-6 and TRBJ2-1): GAGVSQSPRYKVTKRGQDVALRCDPISGHVSLYWYRQALGQGPEFLTYFNYEAQQDKSGLPNDRFSAERPEGSISTLTIQRTEQRDSAMYRCASSSDRGSYNEQFFGPGTRLTVL.

The chain recombines TRBV7-6 with TRBJ2-7; TRBD2 matches at 10 bases. The trim removed 2 bases at V and 7 bases at J, leaving 5 bases unmatched. CDR1 SGHVS and CDR2 FNYEAQ come from the germline V gene. This CDR3 has 14 amino acids. The CDR3 spells CASSLITSGDEQYF. In DNA form, the CDR3 reads TGTGCCAGCAGCTTAATAACTAGCGGGGATGAGCAGTACTTC.

The chain has TRBV5-1 and TRBJ1-1; 7 bases fit TRBD1. The CDR3 has 15 residues. Germline CDR1 and CDR2: SGHRS and YFSETQ. J gave up 8 bases and V 0 bases, and 10 bases lay outside the gene matches. CDR3 coding DNA: TGCGCCAGCAGCTTGGGACAGGGTCCTTTTTCGGAAGCTTTCTTT. This gives the protein CASSLGQGPFSEAFF.

J is TRBJ2-4 and V is TRBV18; D may be TRBD1 (6 bases). The CDR3 has 14 amino acids. V was shortened by 6 bases and J by 4 bases, with 13 bases between the two germline ends. Germline lookup yields CDR1 KGHSH and CDR2 LQKENI. This CDR3 reads CASSGLGAKNIQYF. CDR3 nucleotide sequence: TGTGCCAGCTCCGGATTGGGGGCAAAAAACATTCAGTACTTC.

The J gene is TRBJ2-3, the V gene TRBV11-3; 8 bases align to TRBD2. The ends lost 2 bases at V and 2 bases at J; junction bases unmatched: 9. CDR1 and CDR2 from the germline V gene are SGHNT and YENEEA. CDR3 length: 17 amino acids. The CDR3 DNA reads as TGTGCCAGCAGCTTACTTAGTAGCGGGGAACTCACAGATACGCAGTATTTT. This codes for CASSLLSSGELTDTQYF. The full variable domain, in which reference TRBV11-3 and TRBJ2-3 provide the parts outside the CDR3, is EAGVVQSPRYKIIEKKQPVAFWCNPISGHNTLYWYLQNLGQGPELLIRYENEEAVDDSQLPKDRFSAERLKGVDSTLKIQPAELGDSAVYLCASSLLSSGELTDTQYFGPGTRLTVL.

The chain recombines TRBV11-2 with TRBJ2-1; 10 positions agree with TRBD1. V was clipped by 5 bases and J by 5 bases; unmatched bases: 6. The CDR3 is made up of 15 amino acids. Germline V gene data show CDR1 as SGHAT and CDR2 as FQNNGV. CDR3 protein: CASSQDRGGHNEQFF. Written as DNA, the CDR3 is TGTGCCAGCAGCCAGGACAGGGGGGGACACAATGAGCAGTTCTTC.

The chain links TRBV6-6 to TRBJ2-1; TRBD1 matches 12 bases. Trimming removed 2 bases from V and 6 bases from J; junction bases left unmatched: 2. The CDR3 is 15 amino acids. Per the germline V gene, CDR1 is MNHNY and CDR2 is SVGAGI (reference sequence). As DNA, the CDR3 is TGTGCCAGCAGTTACCGGGACAGGGGGCCCAATGAGCAGTTCTTC. It codes for CASSYRDRGPNEQFF.

This rearrangement joins TRBV4-1 to TRBJ1-4; the match to TRBD1 covers 7 bases. Per germline, CDR1 MGHRA and CDR2 YSYEKL. Trimming took 2 bases from V and 0 from J; bases not matched to a gene: 9. The CDR3 covers 18 residues. Here the CDR3 reads CASSQPGQTLATNEKLFF. The CDR3 DNA reads as TGCGCCAGCAGCCAACCGGGACAGACCCTAGCAACTAATGAAAAACTGTTTTTT.

This clone was found a few times. The CDR3, as DNA: TGTGCCAGCAGTTTCGGGACAGAAGCTTTCTTT. Its translation is CASSFGTEAFF. J is TRBJ1-1 and V is TRBV27; D might be TRBD1 (6 bases). Germline V CDR1 and CDR2: MNHEY, SMNVEV (reference sequence). The CDR3 totals 11 residues. Trimming left V 3 bases short and J 8 bases short, with 7 bases between.

The chain couples TRBV30 to TRBJ2-3, with 11 positions matching TRBD2. This CDR3 contains 16 residues. The ends lost 3 bases at V and 4 bases at J; junction bases unmatched: 9. Germline CDR1 reads GTSNPN; CDR2 reads SVGIG (reference sequence). The chain's CDR3 is CAWRGLRLAGPDTQYF. CDR3 sequence (DNA): TGTGCCTGGAGGGGCCTTAGACTAGCGGGGCCAGATACGCAGTATTTT.

This clone was seen only once. V gene TRBV6-5 combines with J gene TRBJ2-7; D gene ambiguous. The CDR3 has 12 amino acids. Trimming pared 4 bases from V and 4 bases from J, leaving 8 bases between. Germline V CDR1 and CDR2: MNHEY, SVGAGI. The CDR3 reads CASSSLSYEQYF. CDR3 DNA sequence: TGTGCCAGCAGTTCTCTATCATACGAGCAGTACTTC.

This clone was counted once. This rearrangement joins TRBV7-2 to TRBJ2-2; a possible D gene is TRBD2 (6 bases). CDR3 length: 13 residues. Trimming took off 10 bases at V and 3 bases at J, with 12 bases between the two ends. Germline V gene data show CDR1 as SGHTA and CDR2 as FQGNSA. CDR3 DNA sequence: TGTGCCAACTCGGGACTCTACACCGGGGAGCTGTTTTTT. Its translation: CANSGLYTGELFF.

This chain uses TRBV9 with TRBJ2-4; 9 bases are shared with TRBD2. Trimming removed 0 bases from V and 8 bases from J; junction bases left unmatched: 9. Germline V CDR1 and CDR2: SGDLS, YYNGEE. This CDR3 is 16 amino acids long. This CDR3 is CASSVGQAGGRDIQYF. CDR3 bases: TGTGCCAGCAGCGTAGGTCAAGCGGGGGGCCGGGACATTCAGTACTTC.

J is TRBJ1-6 and V is TRBV5-6; possible D gene TRBD1, 5 bases. V lost 0 bases, J lost 11 bases, and 15 bases lay in between. Germline CDR1 is SGHDT and CDR2 is YYEEEE. CDR3 length: 15 amino acids. CDR3: CASSLGGTSYTPLHF. The CDR3 DNA follows: TGTGCCAGCAGCTTGGGCGGGACCTCCTATACACCCCTCCACTTT.

The J gene is TRBJ1-2, the V gene TRBV4-2, with D possibly being TRBD1 (5 bases). The CDR3 consists of 14 residues. The V and J ends lost 3 bases and 4 bases respectively, with 12 bases between them. Germline values: CDR1 LGHNA, CDR2 YNFKEQ. CDR3 amino acids: CASSQDRGSYGYTF. Written as DNA, the CDR3 is TGTGCCAGCAGCCAGGATAGGGGAAGCTATGGCTACACCTTC.

The V call is TRBV27, the J call TRBJ1-5; D remains unclear. CDR1 is MNHEY, CDR2 SMNVEV, per germline (reference sequence). There are 13 residues in the CDR3. Trimming shortened V by 8 bases and J by 5 bases, and 13 bases separated the two germline ends. CDR3 in amino acids: CASGKGADQPQHF. CDR3 sequence (DNA): TGTGCCAGCGGGAAGGGAGCGGATCAGCCCCAGCATTTT.

The V gene is TRBV9, the J gene TRBJ1-1; TRBD1 aligns across 7 bases. The CDR3 is 15 residues long. Per germline, CDR1 SGDLS and CDR2 YYNGEE. The junction had 10 bases not matched to a gene; V was cut back by 3 bases and J by 5 bases. For the CDR3, the DNA is TGTGCCAGCAGCGGTGACAGGGACGGTGGGACTGAAGCTTTCTTT. Translating gives CASSGDRDGGTEAFF. Together with reference TRBV9 and TRBJ1-1, the CDR3 gives the full variable domain: DSGVTQTPKHLITATGQRVTLRCSPRSGDLSVYWYQQSLDQGLQFLIQYYNGEERAKGNILERFSAQQFPDLHSELNLSSLELGDSALYFCASSGDRDGGTEAFFGQGTRLTVV.

The chain carries TRBV5-1 and TRBJ1-5; a possible D gene is TRBD1 (6 bases). The CDR3 runs to 16 residues. CDR1 and CDR2 (germline): SGHRS, YFSETQ. V was trimmed by 3 bases and J by 1 base, leaving 14 bases between them. The CDR3 DNA sequence: TGCGCCAGCAGCTGTACAGGGAGATGGAGCAATCAGCCCCAGCATTTT. Residues: CASSCTGRWSNQPQHF.

This sequence joins TRBV6-6 and TRBJ1-1, with D tentatively TRBD1 (6 bases). CDR1 is MNHNY, CDR2 SVGAGI, per germline (reference sequence). The CDR3 is made up of 16 amino acids. V was shortened by 8 bases and J by 4 bases, with 23 bases between the two germline ends. CDR3 in amino acids: CASGATEGLQGTEAFF. The CDR3 DNA follows: TGTGCCAGCGGCGCAACAGAGGGCTTACAGGGCACTGAAGCTTTCTTT.

This rearrangement joins TRBV5-5 to TRBJ1-5; 9 bases match TRBD1. CDR1 is SGHKS and CDR2 is YYEKEE in the germline V gene (reference sequence). Trimming took 2 bases from V and 4 from J; bases not matched to a gene: 7. CDR3 length: 16 residues. Here the CDR3 reads CASSFMSGQGNQPQHF. The CDR3 DNA follows: TGTGCCAGCAGCTTCATGTCCGGACAGGGGAATCAGCCCCAGCATTTT.

The chain couples TRBV5-1 to TRBJ2-2, with 11 bases lining up with TRBD2. This CDR3 has 16 amino acids. CDR1 is SGHRS, CDR2 YFSETQ, per germline. The V and J ends lost 3 bases and 4 bases, in that order; junction bases with no gene match: 5. DNA for the CDR3: TGCGCCAGCAGCTCCCGACTAGCGGGGAGCACCGGGGAGCTGTTTTTT. It encodes CASSSRLAGSTGELFF.

J is TRBJ2-1 and V is TRBV28, with D uncertain. The CDR3 has 13 amino acids. V lost 7 bases, J lost 2 bases, and 9 bases lay in between. Germline V gene sequence: CDR1 MDHEN, CDR2 SYDVKM. The CDR3 DNA sequence: TGTGCCAGCACCCGAGCCACCTACAATGAGCAGTTCTTC. Translated: CASTRATYNEQFF.

Of note for this clone: The same CDR3 can be traced to other DNA sequences in this sample. The V call is TRBV18, the J call TRBJ1-1, with D maybe TRBD1 (6 bases). Trimming cost V 3 bases and J 1 base, with 9 bases left between them. The CDR3 runs to 14 residues. Germline V CDR1 and CDR2: KGHSH, LQKENI. CDR3 bases: TGTGCCAGCTCACCGGGGGCAGGGAACACTGAAGCTTTCTTT. Its protein product is CASSPGAGNTEAFF. Complete variable domain (other parts from reference TRBV18 and TRBJ1-1): NAGVMQNPRHLVRRRGQEARLRCSPMKGHSHVYWYRQLPEEGLKFMVYLQKENIIDESGMPKERFSAEFPKEGPSILRIQQVVRGDSAAYFCASSPGAGNTEAFFGQGTRLTVV.

The CDR3 loop is CASSYVRDSNTEAFF. CDR3 nucleotides: TGTGCCAGCAGTTACGTAAGAGACTCGAACACTGAAGCTTTCTTT. The chain joins TRBV6-5 to TRBJ1-1; D is unclear. The germline V gene has CDR1 MNHEY and CDR2 SVGAGI. V lost 2 bases and J 1 base, leaving 11 bases between the germline ends. There are 15 residues in the CDR3.

The CDR3 spells CASRERGGPYGYTF. DNA for the CDR3: TGTGCCAGCAGGGAGAGGGGGGGACCATATGGCTACACCTTC. This chain links TRBV5-8 with TRBJ1-2; possible D gene TRBD1, 6 bases. CDR1 SGHTS and CDR2 YDEGEE come from the germline V gene. The CDR3 sequence is 14 residues long. Trimming removed 5 bases at V and 5 bases at J, with 16 bases between.